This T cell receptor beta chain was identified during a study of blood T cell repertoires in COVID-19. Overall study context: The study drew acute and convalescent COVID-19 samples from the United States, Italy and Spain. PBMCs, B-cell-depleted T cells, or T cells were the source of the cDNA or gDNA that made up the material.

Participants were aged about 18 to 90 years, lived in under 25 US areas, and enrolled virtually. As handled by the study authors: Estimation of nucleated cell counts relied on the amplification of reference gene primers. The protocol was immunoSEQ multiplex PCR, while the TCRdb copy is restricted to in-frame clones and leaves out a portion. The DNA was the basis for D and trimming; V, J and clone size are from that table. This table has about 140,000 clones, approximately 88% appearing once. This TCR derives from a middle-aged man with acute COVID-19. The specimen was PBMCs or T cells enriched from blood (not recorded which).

The CDR3 loop reads CASSFPGGTSGRQEQFF. In nucleotides, the CDR3 is TGTGCCAGCAGCTTCCCCGGGGGGACTAGCGGGAGGCAAGAGCAGTTCTTC. V usage is TRBV11-2 and J usage is TRBJ2-1, with 15 bases fitting TRBD2. J lost 10 bases, V lost 3 bases, and 10 bases had no gene match. This CDR3 is 17 amino acids long. Germline CDR1 SGHAT, CDR2 FQNNGV.